Presented here are 18 T cell receptor beta chains from one specimen sequenced in a study of PD-1 blockade in classical Hodgkin lymphoma. The repertoire was sequenced with immunoSEQ multiplex PCR; TCRdb's copy has only in-frame clones and lacks some. The data show some 58,000 clones, 88% seen once. Patients all relapsed after autologous stem cell transplantation, and there was variation in brentuximab vedotin exposure. Material: peripheral blood mononuclear cells (PBMCs), obtained before the second cycle of nivolumab. All receptors come from a human donor with classical Hodgkin lymphoma.

The rearrangement joins TRBV5-1 to TRBJ2-1, with 9 bases aligning to TRBD1. This CDR3 is 14 amino acids long. The ends lost 6 bases at V and 5 bases at J; junction bases unmatched: 6. Germline V gives CDR1 SGHRS, CDR2 YFSETQ. CDR3 loop: CASTPGTGNNEQFF. CDR3 nucleotides: TGCGCCAGCACCCCCGGGACAGGGAACAATGAGCAGTTCTTC.

The chain has TRBV5-1 and TRBJ2-5, with a possible D match to TRBD2 (5 bases). The CDR3 covers 15 residues. The germline V gene has CDR1 SGHRS and CDR2 YFSETQ. The V end was cut by 5 bases, the J end by 2 bases, with 16 bases between. The CDR3 region has the DNA TGCGCCAGCAGGGGCCTAGGACTCTCTCAAGAGACCCAGTACTTC. It codes for CASRGLGLSQETQYF.

V and J are TRBV29-1 and TRBJ2-7; D is possibly TRBD1 (5 bases). This CDR3 has 12 residues. V shed 4 bases and J shed 4 bases, with 11 bases lying between them. Germline-derived CDR1 and CDR2 are SQVTM and ANQGSEA. The CDR3 spells CSVALTEYEQYF. The CDR3 DNA sequence: TGCAGCGTTGCCTTGACAGAGTACGAGCAGTACTTC.

This clone has just one count. This rearrangement joins TRBV6-4 to TRBJ2-3, with 9 bases matching TRBD1. Trimming removed 4 bases from V and 5 bases from J; junction bases left unmatched: 7. Germline V gene lookup returns CDR1 MRHNA and CDR2 SNTAGT. The CDR3 consists of 15 residues. The CDR3 DNA sequence: TGTGCCAGCAGTGTGGACAGGGGACGATTAGATACGCAGTATTTT. Residues: CASSVDRGRLDTQYF.

The gene calls are TRBV27 and TRBJ2-1; perhaps TRBD2 as D (6 bases). This CDR3 has 14 residues. V was trimmed by 9 bases and J by 4 bases, leaving 16 bases between them. Germline-derived CDR1 and CDR2 are MNHEY and SMNVEV (reference sequence). In DNA form, the CDR3 reads TGTGCCAGTGGCGGAGGGGACCGTTACAATGAGCAGTTCTTC. It codes for CASGGGDRYNEQFF.

The chain recombines TRBV5-1 with TRBJ2-5; TRBD2 matches 8 bases. The CDR3 runs 16 residues. V dropped 2 bases and J dropped 4; count of bases not matched to a gene: 10. CDR1 and CDR2 (germline): SGHRS, YFSETQ. The CDR3: CASSLSGRGGPETQYF. The CDR3 nucleotides are TGCGCCAGCAGCTTATCGGGTCGGGGGGGCCCAGAGACCCAGTACTTC.

This clone appeared a single time. CDR3 nucleotide sequence: TGTGCCAGCAGCGATATACAGGGGTTCACAGATACGCAGTATTTT. Its protein product is CASSDIQGFTDTQYF. The chain links TRBV9 to TRBJ2-3; TRBD1 aligns across 7 bases. The V segment lost 3 bases and the J segment 2 bases; nucleotides outside the gene matches: 6. The germline V gene has CDR1 SGDLS and CDR2 YYNGEE. CDR3 size: 15 residues. The entire variable domain, with the rest obtained from reference TRBV9 and TRBJ2-3, is as follows: DSGVTQTPKHLITATGQRVTLRCSPRSGDLSVYWYQQSLDQGLQFLIQYYNGEERAKGNILERFSAQQFPDLHSELNLSSLELGDSALYFCASSDIQGFTDTQYFGPGTRLTVL.

The V gene is TRBV9, the J gene TRBJ2-5; 9 bases align to TRBD2. CDR3 length: 15 amino acids. CDR1 is SGDLS, CDR2 YYNGEE, per germline. After removal of 4 bases from V and 0 bases from J, the junction contained 4 bases not matched to a gene. DNA of the CDR3: TGTGCCAGCAGCATCCGCGGGGGGGACCAAGAGACCCAGTACTTC. It yields the protein CASSIRGGDQETQYF.

The chain links TRBV6-6 to TRBJ2-7; TRBD1 agrees at 8 bases. The CDR3 sequence is 15 residues long. The germline V gene has CDR1 MNHNY and CDR2 SVGAGI (reference sequence). V was pared by 6 bases and J by 3 bases, with 10 bases of the junction left unmatched. The CDR3 protein is CASSLTGTGLYEQYF. CDR3 nucleotides: TGTGCCAGCAGCCTTACCGGGACAGGCCTCTACGAGCAGTACTTC.

The chain employs TRBV6-4 and TRBJ1-1; D is uncertain. CDR3 length: 13 residues. Trimming left V 4 bases short and J 3 bases short, with 9 bases between. Per germline, CDR1 MRHNA and CDR2 SNTAGT. The CDR3 is CASSVGLYTEAFF. Written as DNA, the CDR3 is TGTGCCAGCAGTGTCGGTCTGTACACTGAAGCTTTCTTT.

J is TRBJ1-6 and V is TRBV19, with 7 bases fitting TRBD1. CDR3 size: 16 residues. Germline V gene lookup returns CDR1 LNHDA and CDR2 SQIVND (reference sequence). The ends lost 5 bases at V and 9 bases at J; junction bases unmatched: 13. The CDR3 here is CASSAGGRGFASPLHF. For the CDR3, the DNA is TGTGCCAGTAGTGCCGGGGGCAGGGGGTTTGCTTCACCCCTCCACTTT.

The chain employs TRBV5-4 and TRBJ2-5; either TRBD1 or TRBD2 may supply D (5 bases each). V lost 0 bases and J lost 4, with 13 bases in between. The CDR3 length is 15 residues. From germline, CDR1 is SGHNT and CDR2 YYREEE (reference sequence). The CDR3 region has the DNA TGTGCCAGCAGCTTGGGAGGGACGAGACTAGAGACCCAGTACTTC. The encoded protein is CASSLGGTRLETQYF.

The CDR3 spells CASIDVRQGYEQYF. The CDR3 nucleotides are TGTGCCAGCATCGACGTTAGACAAGGCTACGAGCAGTACTTC. The gene calls are TRBV2 and TRBJ2-7; the D is unclear. Germline CDR1 SNHLY, CDR2 FYNNEI. The CDR3 loop spans 14 amino acids. The germline V and J ends were trimmed by 7 bases and 3 bases, with 16 bases remaining between them.

This chain connects TRBV4-2 to TRBJ1-6, with 7 bases matching TRBD1. Germline-derived CDR1 and CDR2 are LGHNA and YNFKEQ. Trimming took 1 base from V and 10 from J; bases not matched to a gene: 10. The CDR3 is 16 amino acids. CDR3 residues: CASSQAEGQIESPLHF. CDR3 nucleotides: TGTGCCAGCAGCCAAGCTGAGGGACAGATAGAATCACCCCTCCACTTT.

The CDR3 nucleotides are TGCGCCAGCAGCGGTATAGCGGGGGCGGGGGAGACCCAGTACTTC. It translates to CASSGIAGAGETQYF. This chain connects TRBV5-1 to TRBJ2-5, with 9 bases lining up with TRBD2. The trim removed 4 bases at V and 5 bases at J, leaving 9 bases unmatched. The CDR3 runs 15 residues. Per germline, CDR1 SGHRS and CDR2 YFSETQ.

J is TRBJ2-7 and V is TRBV5-6, with TRBD1 matching over 7 bases. This CDR3 comprises 16 residues. The trim removed 4 bases at V and 0 bases at J, leaving 10 bases unmatched. CDR1 is SGHDT, CDR2 YYEEEE, per germline. CDR3 nucleotides: TGTGCCAGCAGCACGATCCAGGGGGTTCCCTCCTACGAGCAGTACTTC. As protein: CASSTIQGVPSYEQYF.

Turning to this clone: Its ends do not fully match the called genes, so a read error is possible. The chain is built from TRBV2 and TRBJ1-2; D is perhaps TRBD1 (6 bases). This CDR3 is 13 amino acids long. CDR1 is SNHLY, CDR2 FYNNEI, per germline. CDR3 amino acids: CAGRGFANYGYTF. CDR3 DNA: TGTGCCGGCAGGGGATTTGCCAACTATGGCTACACCTTC.

The chain uses TRBV13 and TRBJ2-7, with 9 bases matching TRBD1. Germline CDR1 reads PRHDT; CDR2 reads FYEKMQ (reference sequence). This CDR3 region has 14 residues. J gave up 3 bases and V 2 bases, and 2 bases lay outside the gene matches. CDR3 in amino acids: CASSLRDRDYEQYF. The CDR3 DNA reads TGTGCCAGCAGCTTAAGGGACAGGGACTACGAGCAGTACTTC.